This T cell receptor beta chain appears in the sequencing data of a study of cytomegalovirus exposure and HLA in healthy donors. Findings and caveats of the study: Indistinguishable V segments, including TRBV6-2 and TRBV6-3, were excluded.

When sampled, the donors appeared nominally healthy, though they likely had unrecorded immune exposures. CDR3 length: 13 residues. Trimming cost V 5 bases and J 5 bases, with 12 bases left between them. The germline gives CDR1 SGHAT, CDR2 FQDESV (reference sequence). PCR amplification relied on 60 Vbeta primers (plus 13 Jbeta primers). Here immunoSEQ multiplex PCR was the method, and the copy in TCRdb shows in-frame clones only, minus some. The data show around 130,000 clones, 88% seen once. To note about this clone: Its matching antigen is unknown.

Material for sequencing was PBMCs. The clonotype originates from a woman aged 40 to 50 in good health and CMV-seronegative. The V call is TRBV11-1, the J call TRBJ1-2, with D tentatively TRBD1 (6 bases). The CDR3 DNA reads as TGTGCCAGCAGCCCAGGGGTTGAGTATGGCTACACCTTC. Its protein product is CASSPGVEYGYTF.